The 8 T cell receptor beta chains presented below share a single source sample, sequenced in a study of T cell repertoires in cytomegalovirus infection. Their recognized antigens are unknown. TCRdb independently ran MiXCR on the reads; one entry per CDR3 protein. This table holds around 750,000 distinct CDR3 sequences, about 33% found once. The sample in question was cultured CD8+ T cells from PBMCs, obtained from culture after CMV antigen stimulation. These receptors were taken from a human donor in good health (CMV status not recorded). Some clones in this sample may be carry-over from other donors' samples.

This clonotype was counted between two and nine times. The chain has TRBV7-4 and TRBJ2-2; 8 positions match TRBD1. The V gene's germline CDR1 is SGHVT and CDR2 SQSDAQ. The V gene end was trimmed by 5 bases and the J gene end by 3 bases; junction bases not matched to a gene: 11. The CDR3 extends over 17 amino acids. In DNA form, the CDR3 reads TGTGCCAGCAGCCTAGTCGGACAGGGTTTGGACACCGGGGAGCTGTTTTTT. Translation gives CASSLVGQGLDTGELFF.

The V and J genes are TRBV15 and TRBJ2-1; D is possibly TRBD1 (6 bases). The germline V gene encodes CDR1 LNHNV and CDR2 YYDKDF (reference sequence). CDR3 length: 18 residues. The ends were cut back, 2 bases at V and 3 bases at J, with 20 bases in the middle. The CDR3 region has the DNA TGTGCCACCAGCAGATGGCCTTTGGGGCAGGGGCTCTACAATGAGCAGTTCTTC. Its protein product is CATSRWPLGQGLYNEQFF.

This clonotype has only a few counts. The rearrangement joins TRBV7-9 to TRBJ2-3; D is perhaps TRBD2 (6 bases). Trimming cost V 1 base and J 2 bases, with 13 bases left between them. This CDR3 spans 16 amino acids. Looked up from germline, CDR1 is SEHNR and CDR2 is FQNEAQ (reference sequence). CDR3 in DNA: TGTGCCAGCAGCTTAGTGGGCGGGGCCGCCACAGATACGCAGTATTTT. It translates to CASSLVGGAATDTQYF.

CDR3: CASSLDRDRGNNEQFF. CDR3 nucleotide sequence: TGTGCCAGCAGCTTAGATAGGGACAGGGGAAACAATGAGCAGTTCTTC. V is TRBV11-2 and J is TRBJ2-1; 10 bases align to TRBD1. CDR1 and CDR2 (germline): SGHAT, FQNNGV. CDR3 length: 16 amino acids. V lost 0 bases, J lost 5 bases, and 4 bases stayed unmatched.

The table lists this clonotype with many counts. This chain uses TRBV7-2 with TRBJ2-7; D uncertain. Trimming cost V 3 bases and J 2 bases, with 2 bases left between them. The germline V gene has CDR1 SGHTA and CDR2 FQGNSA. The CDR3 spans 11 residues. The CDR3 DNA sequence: TGTGCCAGCAGCTTTGCCTACGAGCAGTACTTC. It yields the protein CASSFAYEQYF.

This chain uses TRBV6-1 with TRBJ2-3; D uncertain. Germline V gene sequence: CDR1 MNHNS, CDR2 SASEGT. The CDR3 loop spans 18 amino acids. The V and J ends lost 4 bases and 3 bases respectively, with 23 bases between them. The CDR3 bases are TGTGCCAGCAGTGGGTGGGGAACGGACCCTTCTATAACAGATACGCAGTATTTT. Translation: CASSGWGTDPSITDTQYF.

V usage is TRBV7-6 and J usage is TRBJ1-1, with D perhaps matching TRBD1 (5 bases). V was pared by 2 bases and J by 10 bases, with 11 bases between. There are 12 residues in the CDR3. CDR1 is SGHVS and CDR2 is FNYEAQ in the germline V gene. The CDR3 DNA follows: TGTGCCAGCAGCTTATCGGGGGAAGGAGCTTTCTTT. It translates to CASSLSGEGAFF.

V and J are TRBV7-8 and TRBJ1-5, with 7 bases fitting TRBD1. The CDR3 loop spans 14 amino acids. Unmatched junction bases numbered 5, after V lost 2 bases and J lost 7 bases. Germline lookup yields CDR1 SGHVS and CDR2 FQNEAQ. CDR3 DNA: TGTGCCAGCAGCTTATTAGGGGGCGGGCAGCCCCAGCATTTT. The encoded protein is CASSLLGGGQPQHF.